The clone carrying this T cell receptor (beta chain) was counted a few times. Its specificity is not known. This specimen comes from a study of cytomegalovirus exposure and HLA in healthy donors. Findings and limits, study-wide: The authors enumerated roughly 180 TCR beta chains as linked to cytomegalovirus.

Germline V gene sequence: CDR1 SGHTA, CDR2 FQGNSA. The CDR3 spans 14 residues. V was clipped by 8 bases and J by 5 bases; unmatched bases: 8. PCR involved 60 Vbeta and 13 Jbeta primers. Some clones are missing from TCRdb's copy, which holds only in-frame ones; the method was immunoSEQ multiplex PCR. The sample includes around 99,000 clones, under 80% seen only once; the top ten take roughly 8%. Specimen: PBMCs. V and J are TRBV7-2 and TRBJ2-3, with TRBD1 matching 9 bases. The sequence was collected from a woman aged 50 to 65 in good health and CMV-seropositive. The CDR3 sequence is CASQQGAGKDTQYF. CDR3 DNA: TGTGCCAGCCAACAGGGGGCAGGCAAAGATACGCAGTATTTT.